Below, one T cell receptor (beta chain) is given with its context. Its antigen is not known. The ends were cut back, 5 bases at V and 0 bases at J, with 11 bases in the middle. This CDR3 spans 14 amino acids. Looked up from germline, CDR1 is MNHNY and CDR2 is SVGAGI (reference sequence). TCRdb's table, derived via immunoSEQ multiplex PCR, lists solely in-frame clones and lacks some. The repertoire holds fewer than 350,000 clones, around 87% seen once, with roughly 15% in the top ten. This entry is derived from a study of shared clonotypes between healthy human individuals. Whole-study context: Plates per donor: three CD4 naive, three CD4 memory, two CD8 naive, one CD8 memory. General study points: Though the depth was large, rarefaction showed that sorted-subset sequencing was incomplete.

This sequence was found in a man younger than 30 in good health. Sequenced: memory CD8+ T cells sorted from blood. Subset meaning: CD45RO+ cells pooled with CCR7-negative TemRA cells. This chain links TRBV6-6 with TRBJ2-7, with TRBD1 as a possible D gene (6 bases). CDR3 sequence reads: CASSTGTHSYEQYF. In nucleotides, the CDR3 is TGTGCCAGCAGTACCGGGACACACTCCTACGAGCAGTACTTC.